These 5 T cell receptor beta chains were sequenced from one sample in a study of T cell repertoires in cytomegalovirus infection. These TCRs' antigens remain unknown. TCRdb processed the reads anew with MiXCR; each CDR3 protein has one entry. Found here are tens of thousands of distinct CDR3 sequences, approximately 22% of them singletons; the top ten hold about 66%. The sequenced sample was CD8+ T cells from cultured PBMCs, obtained from culture after CMV antigen stimulation. The receptors shown here come from a human donor in good health (CMV status not recorded). Some clones in this sample may be carry-over from other donors' samples.

The chain is built from TRBV4-3 and TRBJ1-2, with TRBD1 as a possible D gene (5 bases). V shed 0 bases and J shed 3 bases, with 14 bases lying between them. Germline V lookup: CDR1 LGHNA, CDR2 YSLEER. The CDR3 extends over 16 amino acids. CDR3 protein: CASSQDWAGSDYGYTF. The CDR3 bases are TGCGCCAGCAGCCAAGATTGGGCAGGGTCGGACTATGGCTACACCTTC.

This clonotype has more than one count but fewer than ten. The V gene is TRBV9, the J gene TRBJ2-3, with D perhaps matching TRBD1 (5 bases). From germline, CDR1 is SGDLS and CDR2 YYNGEE. Trimming shortened V by 0 bases and J by 2 bases, and 10 bases separated the two germline ends. The CDR3 is 15 amino acids. CDR3 nucleotides: TGTGCCAGCAGCGTAGGCACAGGCGCCACAGATACGCAGTATTTT. Protein: CASSVGTGATDTQYF. Using reference TRBV9 and TRBJ2-3 for the parts outside the CDR3, the full variable domain is DSGVTQTPKHLITATGQRVTLRCSPRSGDLSVYWYQQSLDQGLQFLIQYYNGEERAKGNILERFSAQQFPDLHSELNLSSLELGDSALYFCASSVGTGATDTQYFGPGTRLTVL.

The table lists this clonotype with a few counts. This chain uses TRBV6-6 with TRBJ2-2; 8 bases map to TRBD1. Losses at the gene ends were 2 bases for V and 6 bases for J; bases not matched to a gene: 11. This CDR3 region has 17 residues. The germline CDR1 and CDR2 sequences are MNHNY and SVGAGI (reference sequence). The CDR3 coding sequence is TGTGCCAGCAGTTACCTCGACAGGGGCCGTAACCCCGGGGAGCTGTTTTTT. Protein product: CASSYLDRGRNPGELFF.

This sequence joins TRBV7-2 and TRBJ1-3; D uncertain. Germline CDR1 and CDR2: SGHTA and FQGNSA. This CDR3 comprises 16 residues. Trimming pared 0 bases from V and 2 bases from J, leaving 11 bases between. CDR3 in amino acids: CASSLAPPAAGNTIYF. As DNA, the CDR3 is TGTGCCAGCAGCTTAGCCCCCCCGGCAGCTGGAAACACCATATATTTT.

The V call is TRBV7-2, the J call TRBJ1-5, with D maybe TRBD1 (5 bases). Germline V gene lookup returns CDR1 SGHTA and CDR2 FQGNSA. Trimming shortened V by 2 bases and J by 2 bases, and 10 bases separated the two germline ends. This CDR3 is built from 15 residues. CDR3 region: CASSLWLGGNQPQHF. Written as DNA, the CDR3 is TGTGCCAGCAGCTTATGGCTGGGGGGCAATCAGCCCCAGCATTTT.